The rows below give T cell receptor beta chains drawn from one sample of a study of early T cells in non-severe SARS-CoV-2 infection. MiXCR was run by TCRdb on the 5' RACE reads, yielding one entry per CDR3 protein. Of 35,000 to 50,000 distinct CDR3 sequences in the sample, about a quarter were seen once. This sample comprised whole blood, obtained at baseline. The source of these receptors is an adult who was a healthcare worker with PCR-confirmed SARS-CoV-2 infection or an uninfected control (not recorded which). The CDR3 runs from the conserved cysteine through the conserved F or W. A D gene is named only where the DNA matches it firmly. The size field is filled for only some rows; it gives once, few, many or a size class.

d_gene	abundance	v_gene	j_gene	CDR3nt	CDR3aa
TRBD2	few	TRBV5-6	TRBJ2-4	TGTGCCAGCAGCCGCAGGGAGGGAGGCAAAAACATTCAGTACTTC	CASSRREGGKNIQYF
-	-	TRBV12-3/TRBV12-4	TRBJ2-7	TGTGCCAGCAAATCCCGAGGGCGAGCGGACGAGCAGTACTTC	CASKSRGRADEQYF
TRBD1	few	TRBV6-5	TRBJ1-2	TGTGCCAGCAGGGAGACAGGGGCTAACTATGGCTACACCTTC	CASRETGANYGYTF
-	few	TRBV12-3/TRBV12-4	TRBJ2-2	TGTGCCAGCAGCCTCAGGAACCCCGGGGAGCTGTTTTTT	CASSLRNPGELFF
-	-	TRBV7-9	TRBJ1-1	TGTGCCAGCAGCTTGGGACAAATAGCTGAAGCTTTCTTT	CASSLGQIAEAFF
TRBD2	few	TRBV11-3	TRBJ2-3	TGTGCCAGCAGACGCACTAGCGGGGGAAGCACAGATACGCAGTATTTT	CASRRTSGGSTDTQYF
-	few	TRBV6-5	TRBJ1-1	TGTGCCAGCAGTTACTGGGGACTCAAGCGGAACACTGAAGCTTTCTTT	CASSYWGLKRNTEAFF
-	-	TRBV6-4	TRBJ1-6	TGTGCCAGCAGTGATACAGGGAATTCACCCCTCCACTTT	CASSDTGNSPLHF
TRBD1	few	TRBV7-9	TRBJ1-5	TGTGCCAGCAGCTTCGGACAGGGGGTCAATCAGCCCCAGCATTTT	CASSFGQGVNQPQHF
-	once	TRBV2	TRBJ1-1	TGTGCCATCAGCATGAACAGTATGAACACTGAAGCTTTCTTT	CAISMNSMNTEAFF
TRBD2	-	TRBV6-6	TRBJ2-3	TGTGCCAGCAGCACTATGATGCTAGCGGCGGATACGCAGTATTTT	CASSTMMLAADTQYF
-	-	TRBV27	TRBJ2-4	TGTGCCAGCAGTTCCCGGACGAGATTATCCATTCAGTACTTC	CASSSRTRLSIQYF
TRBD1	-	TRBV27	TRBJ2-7	TGTGCCAGCAGTTTGGCCCCGGGACAGGCCAACGAGCAGTACTTC	CASSLAPGQANEQYF
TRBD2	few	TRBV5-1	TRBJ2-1	TGCGCCAGCAGCTTGAAGCGGGGAACCTACAATGAGCAGTTCTTC	CASSLKRGTYNEQFF
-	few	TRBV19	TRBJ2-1	TGTGCCAGTAGTATACGGGACCGGGATGTCCCCTACAATGAGCAGTTCTTC	CASSIRDRDVPYNEQFF
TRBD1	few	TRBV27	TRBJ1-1	TGTGCCAGCAGTATGACAGGGAGGGTCGCTGAAGCTTTCTTT	CASSMTGRVAEAFF
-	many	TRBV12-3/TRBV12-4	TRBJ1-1	TGTGCCAGCACGACCCCAGGCGCAGCTTTCTTT	CASTTPGAAFF
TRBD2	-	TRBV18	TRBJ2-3	TGTGCCAGCTTACTAGCGGCTAGCACAGATACGCAGTATTTT	CASLLAASTDTQYF
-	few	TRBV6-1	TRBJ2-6	TGTGCCAGCAGTGACGACTTATCTGGGGCCAACGTCCTGACTTTC	CASSDDLSGANVLTF
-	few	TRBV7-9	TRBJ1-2	TGTGCCAGCAGCACAGACAGCTATGGCTACACCTTC	CASSTDSYGYTF
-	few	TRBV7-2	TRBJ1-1	TGTGCCAGCAGCTTAGATCAGAACGCCCTGAACACTGAAGCTTTCTTT	CASSLDQNALNTEAFF
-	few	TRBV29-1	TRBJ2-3	TGCAGCGTTGATGGGGGGCTCACAGATACGCAGTATTTT	CSVDGGLTDTQYF
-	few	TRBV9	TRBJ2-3	TGTGCCAGCAGCGCCGAGGGGGGACCCCCTAACATCGGAGATACGCAGTATTTT	CASSAEGGPPNIGDTQYF
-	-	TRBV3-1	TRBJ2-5	TGTGCCAGCAGCCAATCGGGGGTGCAAGAGACCCAGTACTTC	CASSQSGVQETQYF
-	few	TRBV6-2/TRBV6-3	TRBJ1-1	TGTGCCAGCAGCCGGGCCCTGGACGCTTTCTTT	CASSRALDAFF